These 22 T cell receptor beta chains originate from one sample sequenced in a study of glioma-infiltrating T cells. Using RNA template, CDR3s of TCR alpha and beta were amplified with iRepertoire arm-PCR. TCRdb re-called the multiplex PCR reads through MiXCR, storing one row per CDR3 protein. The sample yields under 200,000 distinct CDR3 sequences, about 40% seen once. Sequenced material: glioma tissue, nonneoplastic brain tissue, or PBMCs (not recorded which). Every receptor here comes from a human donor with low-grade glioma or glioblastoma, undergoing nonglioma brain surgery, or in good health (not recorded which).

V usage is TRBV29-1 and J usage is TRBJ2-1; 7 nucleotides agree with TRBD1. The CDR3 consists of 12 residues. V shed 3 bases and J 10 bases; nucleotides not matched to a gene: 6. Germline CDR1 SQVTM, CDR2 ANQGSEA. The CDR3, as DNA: TGCAGCGTTGAGGACAGGCCCTACGAGCAGTTCTTC. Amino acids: CSVEDRPYEQFF.

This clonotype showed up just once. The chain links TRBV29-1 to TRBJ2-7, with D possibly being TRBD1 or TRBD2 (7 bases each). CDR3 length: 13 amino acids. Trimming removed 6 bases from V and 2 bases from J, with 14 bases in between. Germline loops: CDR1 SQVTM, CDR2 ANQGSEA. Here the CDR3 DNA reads TGCAGCGTGGGGGGGACAGCGCCCTACGAGCAGTACTTC. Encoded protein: CSVGGTAPYEQYF.

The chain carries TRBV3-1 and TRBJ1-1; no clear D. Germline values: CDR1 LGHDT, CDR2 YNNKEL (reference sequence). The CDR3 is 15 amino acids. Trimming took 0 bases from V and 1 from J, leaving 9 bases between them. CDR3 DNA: TGTGCCAGCAGCCAAGAAGGTCACCAGAACACTGAAGCTTTCTTT. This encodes CASSQEGHQNTEAFF.

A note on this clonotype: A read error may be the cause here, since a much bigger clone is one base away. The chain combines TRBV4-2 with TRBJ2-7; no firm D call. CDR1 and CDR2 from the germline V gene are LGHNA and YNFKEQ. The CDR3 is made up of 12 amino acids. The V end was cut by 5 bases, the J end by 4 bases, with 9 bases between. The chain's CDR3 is CASSNVIYEQYF. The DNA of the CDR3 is TGTGCCAGCAGCAACGTGATTTACGAGCAGTACTTC.

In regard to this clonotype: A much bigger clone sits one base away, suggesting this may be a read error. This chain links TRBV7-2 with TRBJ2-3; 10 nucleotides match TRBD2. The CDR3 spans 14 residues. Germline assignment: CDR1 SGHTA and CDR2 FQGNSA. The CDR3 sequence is CATSLSGRPDTQYF. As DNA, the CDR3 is TGTGCCACCAGCCTTAGCGGGAGGCCAGATACGCAGTATTTT.

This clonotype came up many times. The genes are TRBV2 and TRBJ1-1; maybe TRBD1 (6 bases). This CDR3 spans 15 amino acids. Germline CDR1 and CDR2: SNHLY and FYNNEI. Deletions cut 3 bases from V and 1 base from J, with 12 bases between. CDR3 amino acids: CASSEAAGENTEAFF. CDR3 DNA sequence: TGTGCCAGCAGTGAGGCAGCAGGGGAGAACACTGAAGCTTTCTTT.

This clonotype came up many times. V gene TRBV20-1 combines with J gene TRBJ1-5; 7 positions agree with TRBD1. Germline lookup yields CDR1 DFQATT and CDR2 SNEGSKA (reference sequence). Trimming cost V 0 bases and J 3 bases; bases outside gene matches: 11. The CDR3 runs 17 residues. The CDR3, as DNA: TGCAGTGCTAGAGATGACAGGGCAAACCCCTTCAATCAGCCCCAGCATTTT. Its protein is CSARDDRANPFNQPQHF.

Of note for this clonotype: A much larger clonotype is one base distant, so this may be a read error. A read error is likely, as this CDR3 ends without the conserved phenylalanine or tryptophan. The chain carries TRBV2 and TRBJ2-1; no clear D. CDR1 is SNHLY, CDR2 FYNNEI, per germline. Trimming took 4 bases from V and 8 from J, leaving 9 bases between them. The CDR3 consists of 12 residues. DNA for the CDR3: TGTGCCAGCAGTGCCACTTCCTATGAGCAGTTCTTA. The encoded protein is CASSATSYEQFL.

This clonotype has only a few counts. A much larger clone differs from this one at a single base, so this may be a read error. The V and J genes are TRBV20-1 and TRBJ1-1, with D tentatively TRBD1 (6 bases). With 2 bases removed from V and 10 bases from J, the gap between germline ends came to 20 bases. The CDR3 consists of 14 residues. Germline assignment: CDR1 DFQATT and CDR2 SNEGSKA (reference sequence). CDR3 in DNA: TGCAGTGCTAGACCGACGAAGGGACATACGGGAGCTTTCTTT. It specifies CSARPTKGHTGAFF.

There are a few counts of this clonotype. The chain's CDR3 is CSDTIGTGGRDEQFF. CDR3 DNA sequence: TGCAGCGACACAATAGGGACAGGGGGTAGGGATGAGCAGTTCTTC. V and J are TRBV29-1 and TRBJ2-1; 11 bases fit TRBD1. The V gene's germline CDR1 is SQVTM and CDR2 ANQGSEA. Trimming took 7 bases from V and 8 from J; bases not matched to a gene: 13. CDR3 size: 15 residues.

CDR3 region: CASSPGPFNQPQHF. In DNA form, the CDR3 reads TGTGCCAGCAGCCCGGGACCGTTCAATCAGCCCCAGCATTTT. The V call is TRBV12-3 or TRBV12-4, the J call TRBJ1-5, with D perhaps matching TRBD1 (5 bases). This CDR3 comprises 14 residues. Trimming removed 6 bases from V and 3 bases from J, with 12 bases in between.

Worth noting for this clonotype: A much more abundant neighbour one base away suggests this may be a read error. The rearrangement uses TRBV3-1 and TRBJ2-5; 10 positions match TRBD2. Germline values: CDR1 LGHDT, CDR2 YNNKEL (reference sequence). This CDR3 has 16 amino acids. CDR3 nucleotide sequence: TGTGCCAGCATCCAATTCCTAGCGGGAGCCGGAGAGACCCAGTACTTC. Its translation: CASIQFLAGAGETQYF.

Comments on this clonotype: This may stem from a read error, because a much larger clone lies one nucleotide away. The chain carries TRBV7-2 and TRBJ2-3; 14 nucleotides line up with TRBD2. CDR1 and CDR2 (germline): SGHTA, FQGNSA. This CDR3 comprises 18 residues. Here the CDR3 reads CASSLGGRGLAGVDKQYF. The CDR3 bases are TGTGCCAGCAGCTTAGGAGGCAGGGGACTAGCGGGAGTCGATAAGCAGTATTTT.

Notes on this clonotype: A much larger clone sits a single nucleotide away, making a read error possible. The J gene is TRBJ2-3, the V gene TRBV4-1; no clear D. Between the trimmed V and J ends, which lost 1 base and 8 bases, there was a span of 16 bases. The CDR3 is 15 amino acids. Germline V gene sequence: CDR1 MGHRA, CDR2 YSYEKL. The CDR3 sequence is CASSQADWTWGTQYF. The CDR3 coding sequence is TGCGCCAGCAGCCAAGCGGATTGGACGTGGGGTACGCAGTATTTT.

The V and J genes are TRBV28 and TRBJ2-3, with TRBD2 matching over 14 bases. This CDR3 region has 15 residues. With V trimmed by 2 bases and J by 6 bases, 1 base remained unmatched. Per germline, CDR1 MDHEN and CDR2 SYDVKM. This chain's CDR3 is CASSLGLAGGDTQYF. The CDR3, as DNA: TGTGCCAGCAGTTTAGGACTAGCGGGGGGTGATACGCAGTATTTT.

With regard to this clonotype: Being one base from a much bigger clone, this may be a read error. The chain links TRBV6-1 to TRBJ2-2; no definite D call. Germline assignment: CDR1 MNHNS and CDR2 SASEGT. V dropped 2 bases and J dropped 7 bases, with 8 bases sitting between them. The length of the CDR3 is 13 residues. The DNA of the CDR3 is TGTGCCAGCAGTGAACTGAACGACGGGGAGCTGTTTTTT. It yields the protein CASSELNDGELFF.

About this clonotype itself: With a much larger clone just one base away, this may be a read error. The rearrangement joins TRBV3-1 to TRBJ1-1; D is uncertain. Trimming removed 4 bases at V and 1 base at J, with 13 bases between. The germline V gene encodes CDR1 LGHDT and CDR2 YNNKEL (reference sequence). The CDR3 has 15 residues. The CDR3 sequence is CASSRTDLENTEAFF. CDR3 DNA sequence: TGTGCCAGCAGCCGGACGGACCTTGAGAACACTGAAGCTTTCTTT.

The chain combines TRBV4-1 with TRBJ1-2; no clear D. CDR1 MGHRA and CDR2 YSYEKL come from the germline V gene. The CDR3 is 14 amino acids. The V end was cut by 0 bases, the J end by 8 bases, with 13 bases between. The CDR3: CASSQDETNEGYTF. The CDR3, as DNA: TGCGCCAGCAGCCAAGATGAGACAAACGAAGGCTACACCTTC.

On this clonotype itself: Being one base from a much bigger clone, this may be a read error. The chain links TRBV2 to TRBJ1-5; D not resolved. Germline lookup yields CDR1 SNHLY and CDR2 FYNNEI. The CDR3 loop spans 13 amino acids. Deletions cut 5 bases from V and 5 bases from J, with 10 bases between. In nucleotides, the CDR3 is TGTGCCAGCAGTCAGACACGTTATCAGCCCCAGCATTTT. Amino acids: CASSQTRYQPQHF.

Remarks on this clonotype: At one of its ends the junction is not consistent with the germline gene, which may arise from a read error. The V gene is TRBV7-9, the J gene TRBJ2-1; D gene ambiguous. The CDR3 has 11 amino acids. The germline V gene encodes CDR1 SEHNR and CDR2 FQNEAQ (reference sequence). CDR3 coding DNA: TGTGCCAGCAGCGTCCTCTATGAGCATTTCTTC. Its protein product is CASSVLYEHFF.

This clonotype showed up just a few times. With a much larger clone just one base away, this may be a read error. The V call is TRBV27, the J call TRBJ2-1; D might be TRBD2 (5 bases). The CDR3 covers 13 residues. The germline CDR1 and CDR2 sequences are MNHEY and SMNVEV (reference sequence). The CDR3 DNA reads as TGTGCCAGCAGCCGGGATGAATTCAATGAGAAGTTCTTC. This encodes CASSRDEFNEKFF.

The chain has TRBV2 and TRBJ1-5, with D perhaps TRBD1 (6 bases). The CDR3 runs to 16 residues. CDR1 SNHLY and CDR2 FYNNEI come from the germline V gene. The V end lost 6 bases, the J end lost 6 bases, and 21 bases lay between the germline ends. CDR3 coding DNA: TGTGCCAGCAGCCGTAGGTTGGGGGGGGGCATTCAGCCCCAGCATTTT. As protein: CASSRRLGGGIQPQHF.